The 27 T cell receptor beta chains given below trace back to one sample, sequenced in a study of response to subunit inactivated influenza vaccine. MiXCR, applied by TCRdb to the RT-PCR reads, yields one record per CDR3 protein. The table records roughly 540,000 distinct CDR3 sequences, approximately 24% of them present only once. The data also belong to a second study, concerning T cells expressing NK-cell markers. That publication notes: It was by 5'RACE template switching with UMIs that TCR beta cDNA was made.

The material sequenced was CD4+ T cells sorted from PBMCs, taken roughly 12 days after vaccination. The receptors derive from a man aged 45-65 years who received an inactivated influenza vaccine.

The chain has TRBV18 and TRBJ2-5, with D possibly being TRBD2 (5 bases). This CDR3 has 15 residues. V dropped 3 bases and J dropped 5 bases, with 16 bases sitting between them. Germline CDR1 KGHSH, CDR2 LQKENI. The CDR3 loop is CASSPGLRPGETQYF. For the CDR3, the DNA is TGTGCCAGCTCACCCGGATTGCGGCCGGGGGAGACCCAGTACTTC.

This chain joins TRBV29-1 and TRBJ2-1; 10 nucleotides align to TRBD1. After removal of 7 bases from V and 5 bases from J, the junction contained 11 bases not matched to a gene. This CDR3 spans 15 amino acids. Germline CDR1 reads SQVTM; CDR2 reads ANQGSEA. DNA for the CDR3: TGCAGCGCCGACCCGGGACAGGGGTTAAACAATGAGCAGTTCTTC. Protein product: CSADPGQGLNNEQFF.

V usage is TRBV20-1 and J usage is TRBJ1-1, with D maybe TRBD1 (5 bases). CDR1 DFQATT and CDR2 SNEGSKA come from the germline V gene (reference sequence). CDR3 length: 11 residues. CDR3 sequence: CRGRGNTEAFF. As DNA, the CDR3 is TGCAGGGGGAGGGGTAACACTGAAGCTTTCTTT.

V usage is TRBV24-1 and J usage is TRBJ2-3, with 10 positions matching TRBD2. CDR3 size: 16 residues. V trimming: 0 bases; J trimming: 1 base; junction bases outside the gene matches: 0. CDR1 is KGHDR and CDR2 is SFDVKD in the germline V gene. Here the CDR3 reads CATSDLLAGGTDTQYF. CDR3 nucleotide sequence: TGTGCCACCAGTGATTTGCTAGCGGGGGGCACAGATACGCAGTATTTT.

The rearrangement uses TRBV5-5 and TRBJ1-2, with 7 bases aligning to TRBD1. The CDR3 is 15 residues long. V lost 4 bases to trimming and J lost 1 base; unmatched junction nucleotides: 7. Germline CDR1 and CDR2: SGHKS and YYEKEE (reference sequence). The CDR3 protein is CASSRFTGDNYGYTF. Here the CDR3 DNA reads TGTGCCAGCAGCCGATTCACAGGGGATAACTATGGCTACACCTTC.

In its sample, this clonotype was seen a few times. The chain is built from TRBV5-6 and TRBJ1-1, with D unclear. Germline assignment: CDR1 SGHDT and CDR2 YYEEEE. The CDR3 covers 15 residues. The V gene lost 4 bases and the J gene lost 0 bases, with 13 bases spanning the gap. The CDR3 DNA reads TGTGCCAGCAGCACACCGTCCAGAGTGAACACTGAAGCTTTCTTT. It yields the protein CASSTPSRVNTEAFF.

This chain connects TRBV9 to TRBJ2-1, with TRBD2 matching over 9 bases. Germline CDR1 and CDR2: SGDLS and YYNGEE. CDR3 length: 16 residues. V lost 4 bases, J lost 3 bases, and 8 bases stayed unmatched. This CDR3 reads CASSHAGGPFYNEQFF. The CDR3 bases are TGTGCCAGCAGCCACGCGGGAGGGCCCTTCTACAATGAGCAGTTCTTC. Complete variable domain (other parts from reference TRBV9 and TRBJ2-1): DSGVTQTPKHLITATGQRVTLRCSPRSGDLSVYWYQQSLDQGLQFLIQYYNGEERAKGNILERFSAQQFPDLHSELNLSSLELGDSALYFCASSHAGGPFYNEQFFGPGTRLTVL.

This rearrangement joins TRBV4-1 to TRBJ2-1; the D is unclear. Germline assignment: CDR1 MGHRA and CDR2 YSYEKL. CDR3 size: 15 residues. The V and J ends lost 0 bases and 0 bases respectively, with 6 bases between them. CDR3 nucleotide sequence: TGCGCCAGCAGCCAAGAGGCGAGCTCCTACAATGAGCAGTTCTTC. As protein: CASSQEASSYNEQFF.

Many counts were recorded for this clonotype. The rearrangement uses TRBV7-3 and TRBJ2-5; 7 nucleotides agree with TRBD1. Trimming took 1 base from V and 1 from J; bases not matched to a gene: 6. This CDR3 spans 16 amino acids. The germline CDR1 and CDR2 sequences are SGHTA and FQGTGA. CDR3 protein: CASSLRGGDIQETQYF. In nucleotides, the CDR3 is TGTGCCAGCAGCTTAAGAGGGGGCGATATCCAAGAGACCCAGTACTTC.

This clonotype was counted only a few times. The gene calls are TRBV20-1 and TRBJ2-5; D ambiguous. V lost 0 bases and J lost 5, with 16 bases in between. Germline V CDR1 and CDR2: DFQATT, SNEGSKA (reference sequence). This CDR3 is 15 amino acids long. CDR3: CSARDLRAVGETQYF. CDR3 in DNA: TGCAGTGCTAGAGATCTTAGGGCAGTAGGGGAGACCCAGTACTTC.

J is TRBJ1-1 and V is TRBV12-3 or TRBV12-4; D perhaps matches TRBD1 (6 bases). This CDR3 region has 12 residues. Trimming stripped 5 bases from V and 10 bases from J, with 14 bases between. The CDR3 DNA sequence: TGTGCCAGCAGTCTAAACCCCAGGGGAGCTTTCTTT. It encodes CASSLNPRGAFF.

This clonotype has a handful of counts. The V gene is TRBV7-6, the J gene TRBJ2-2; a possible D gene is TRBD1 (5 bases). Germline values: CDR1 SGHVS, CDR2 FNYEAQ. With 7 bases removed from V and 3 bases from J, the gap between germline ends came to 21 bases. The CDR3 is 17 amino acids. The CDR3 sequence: CASTVTLPDKYTGELFF. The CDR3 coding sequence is TGTGCCAGCACCGTGACCCTTCCGGACAAGTACACCGGGGAGCTGTTTTTT.

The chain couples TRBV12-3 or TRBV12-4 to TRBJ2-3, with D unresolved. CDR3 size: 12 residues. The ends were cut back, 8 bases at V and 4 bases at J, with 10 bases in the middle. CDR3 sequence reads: CASEWWADTQYF. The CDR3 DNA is TGTGCCAGCGAGTGGTGGGCAGATACGCAGTATTTT.

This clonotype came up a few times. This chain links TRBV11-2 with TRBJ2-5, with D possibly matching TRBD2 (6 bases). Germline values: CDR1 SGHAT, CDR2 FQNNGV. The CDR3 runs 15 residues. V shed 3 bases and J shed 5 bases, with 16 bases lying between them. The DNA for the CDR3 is TGTGCCAGCAGCTTGGTGGAGGGGCTGTTGGAGACCCAGTACTTC. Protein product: CASSLVEGLLETQYF.

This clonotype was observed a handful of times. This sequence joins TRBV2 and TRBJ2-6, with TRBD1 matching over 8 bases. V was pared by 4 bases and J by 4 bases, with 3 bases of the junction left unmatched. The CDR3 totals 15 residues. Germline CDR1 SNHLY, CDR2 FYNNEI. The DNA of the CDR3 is TGTGCCAGCAGTGCCCAGGGGGCGGGGGCCAACGTCCTGACTTTC. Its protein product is CASSAQGAGANVLTF.

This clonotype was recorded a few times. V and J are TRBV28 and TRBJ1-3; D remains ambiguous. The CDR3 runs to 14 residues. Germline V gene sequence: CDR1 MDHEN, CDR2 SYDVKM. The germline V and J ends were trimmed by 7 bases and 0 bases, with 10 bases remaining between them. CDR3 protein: CASMRLSSGNTIYF. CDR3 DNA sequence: TGTGCCAGCATGAGGCTGAGCTCTGGAAACACCATATATTTT.

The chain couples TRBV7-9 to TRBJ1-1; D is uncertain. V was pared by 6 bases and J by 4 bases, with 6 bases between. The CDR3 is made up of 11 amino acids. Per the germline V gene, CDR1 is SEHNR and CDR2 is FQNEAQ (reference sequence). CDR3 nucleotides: TGTGCCAGCAGTTTCCTCACTGAAGCTTTCTTT. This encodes CASSFLTEAFF.

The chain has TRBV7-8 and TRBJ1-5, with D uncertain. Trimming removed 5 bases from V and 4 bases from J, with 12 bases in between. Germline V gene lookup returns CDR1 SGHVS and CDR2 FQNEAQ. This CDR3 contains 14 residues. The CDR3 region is CASSNGVGNQPQHF. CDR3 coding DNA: TGTGCCAGCAGCAATGGGGTAGGAAATCAGCCCCAGCATTTT. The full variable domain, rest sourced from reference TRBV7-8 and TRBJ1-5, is GAGVSQSPRYKVAKRGQDVALRCDPISGHVSLFWYQQALGQGPEFLTYFQNEAQLDKSGLPSDRFFAERPEGSVSTLKIQRTQQEDSAVYLCASSNGVGNQPQHFGDGTRLSIL.

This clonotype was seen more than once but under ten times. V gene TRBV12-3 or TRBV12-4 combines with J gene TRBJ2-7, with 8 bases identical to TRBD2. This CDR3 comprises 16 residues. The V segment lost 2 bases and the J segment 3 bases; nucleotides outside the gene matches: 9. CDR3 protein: CASSLRFTGGYYEQYF. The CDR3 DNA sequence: TGTGCCAGCAGTTTACGTTTCACGGGGGGGTACTACGAGCAGTACTTC.

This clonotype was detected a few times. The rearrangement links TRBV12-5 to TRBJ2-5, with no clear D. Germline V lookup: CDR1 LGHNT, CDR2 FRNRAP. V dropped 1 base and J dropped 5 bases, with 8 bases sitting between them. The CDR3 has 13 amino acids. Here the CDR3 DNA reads TGTGCTAGTGGTTTGGGCCACGGGGAGACCCAGTACTTC. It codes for CASGLGHGETQYF.

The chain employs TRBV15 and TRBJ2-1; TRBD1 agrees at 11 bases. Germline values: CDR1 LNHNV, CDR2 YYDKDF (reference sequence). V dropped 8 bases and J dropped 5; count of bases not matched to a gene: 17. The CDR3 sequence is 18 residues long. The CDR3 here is CATALGQGALLRNNEQFF. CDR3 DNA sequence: TGTGCCACCGCACTCGGACAGGGGGCGCTTCTCCGAAACAATGAGCAGTTCTTC.

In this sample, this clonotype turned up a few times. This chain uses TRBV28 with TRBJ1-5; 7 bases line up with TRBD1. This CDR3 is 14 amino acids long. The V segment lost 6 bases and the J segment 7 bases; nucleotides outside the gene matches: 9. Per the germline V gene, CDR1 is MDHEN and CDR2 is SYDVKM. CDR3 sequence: CASSPGQRGQPQHF. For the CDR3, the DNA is TGTGCCAGCAGCCCGGGACAGAGGGGCCAGCCCCAGCATTTT.

The DNA for the CDR3 is TGCGCCAGCAGCTTCACAGGGGGCGGAGAGACCCAGTACTTC. Protein sequence: CASSFTGGGETQYF. The V and J genes are TRBV5-1 and TRBJ2-5, with 9 bases lining up with TRBD1. CDR1 is SGHRS, CDR2 YFSETQ, per germline. The J segment lost 4 bases and the V segment lost 2 bases, leaving 3 bases of the junction unmatched. The CDR3 totals 14 residues.

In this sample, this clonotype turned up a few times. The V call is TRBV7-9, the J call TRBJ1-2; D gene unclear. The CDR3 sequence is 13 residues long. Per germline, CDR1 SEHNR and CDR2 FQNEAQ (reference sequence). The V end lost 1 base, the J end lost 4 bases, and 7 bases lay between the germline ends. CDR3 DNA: TGTGCCAGCAGCTTAGAGGTCAGCTATGGCTACACCTTC. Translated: CASSLEVSYGYTF.

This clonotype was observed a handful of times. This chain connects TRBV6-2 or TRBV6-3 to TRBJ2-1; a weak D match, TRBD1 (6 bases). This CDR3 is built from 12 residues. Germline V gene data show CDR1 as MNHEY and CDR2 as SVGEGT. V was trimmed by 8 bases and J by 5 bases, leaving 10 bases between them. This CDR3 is CASRTANNEQFF. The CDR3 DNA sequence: TGTGCCAGCCGGACAGCTAACAATGAGCAGTTCTTC.

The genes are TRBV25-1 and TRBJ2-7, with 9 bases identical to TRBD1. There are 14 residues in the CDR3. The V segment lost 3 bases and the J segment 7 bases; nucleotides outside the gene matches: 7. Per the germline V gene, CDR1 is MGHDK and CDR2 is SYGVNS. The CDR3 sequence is CASSDPGQGWEQYF. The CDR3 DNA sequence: TGTGCCAGCAGTGACCCCGGACAGGGGTGGGAGCAGTACTTC.

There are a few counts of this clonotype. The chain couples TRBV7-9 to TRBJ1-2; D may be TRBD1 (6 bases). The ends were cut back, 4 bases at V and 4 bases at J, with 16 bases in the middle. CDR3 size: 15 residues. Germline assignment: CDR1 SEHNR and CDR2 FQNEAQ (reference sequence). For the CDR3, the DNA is TGTGCCAGCAGCTCCCGGGGGGACACGGGCTATGGCTACACCTTC. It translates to CASSSRGDTGYGYTF.